Listed below are T cell receptor beta chains from one sample, sequenced in a study of blood T cell repertoires in COVID-19. Profiling relied on immunoSEQ multiplex PCR, and the TCRdb table lists in-frame clones only, not all of them. This table has some 190,000 clones, 88% appearing once. Source material: peripheral blood. The receptors here all came from a human donor in a cohort sampled during active COVID-19. The conserved cysteine and the conserved F or W are not part of the CDR3 here. Each record gives: V gene, clone size, J gene, CDR3 protein. Clone size appears in some rows only: once, few, many, or a class for an expanded clone.

V: TRBV10-3
size: NA
J: TRBJ1-2
CDR3: AITPDRLSLYGYT

V: TRBV6-5
size: NA
J: TRBJ1-6
CDR3: ASRQQRRGHSPLH

V: TRBV5-1
size: NA
J: TRBJ1-6
CDR3: ASSPSATGSDTLH

V: TRBV19
size: NA
J: TRBJ1-5
CDR3: ASSITEHSNQPQH

V: TRBV5-5
size: NA
J: TRBJ2-2
CDR3: ASSKGQGAPHTGELF

V: TRBV10-2
size: once
J: TRBJ2-3
CDR3: ASRAGDTDTQY

V: TRBV4-3
size: few
J: TRBJ2-1
CDR3: ASSQELAGGFEQF

V: TRBV5-4
size: NA
J: TRBJ1-1
CDR3: ASSSRARGVNTEAF

V: TRBV6-4
size: NA
J: TRBJ2-3
CDR3: ASSASGGLDTQY

V: TRBV28
size: NA
J: TRBJ2-1
CDR3: ASSLTGQGSNEQF

V: TRBV6-2/TRBV6-3
size: NA
J: TRBJ1-1
CDR3: ASSPPRALNTEAF

V: TRBV11-2
size: NA
J: TRBJ1-5
CDR3: ASSLDQEHSNQPQH

V: TRBV27
size: NA
J: TRBJ2-2
CDR3: ASSSSPWIGTNTGELF

V: TRBV6-1
size: NA
J: TRBJ2-7
CDR3: ASSEASSDTYEQY

V: TRBV5-3
size: NA
J: TRBJ2-1
CDR3: AIDLAETPYNEQF

V: TRBV5-1
size: NA
J: TRBJ1-4
CDR3: ASSLDRGRYEKLF

V: TRBV3-1/TRBV3-2
size: NA
J: TRBJ1-3
CDR3: ASSPPGRAGNTIY

V: TRBV5-8
size: NA
J: TRBJ1-5
CDR3: ASSLVIIADSNQPQH

V: TRBV11-3
size: NA
J: TRBJ2-7
CDR3: ASTLRAAYEQY

V: TRBV2
size: NA
J: TRBJ2-7
CDR3: AIEDRHSYEQY

V: TRBV28
size: NA
J: TRBJ1-3
CDR3: ASSFPGGSSGNTIY

V: TRBV10-3
size: NA
J: TRBJ2-7
CDR3: AISDGTGVPYEQY

V: TRBV10-3
size: NA
J: TRBJ1-2
CDR3: AIRGTESDGYT

V: TRBV6-4
size: NA
J: TRBJ2-7
CDR3: ASYGLAGSFYEQY

V: TRBV21-1
size: NA
J: TRBJ2-3
CDR3: ASSKGGETMDTQY

V: TRBV25-1
size: NA
J: TRBJ2-3
CDR3: ASSDRSRTGPTDTQY

V: TRBV4-3
size: few
J: TRBJ1-1
CDR3: ASSQVGTPNTEAF

V: TRBV25-1
size: once
J: TRBJ2-6
CDR3: ASSNKDSGANVLT

V: TRBV28
size: NA
J: TRBJ1-1
CDR3: ASSSGQENTEAF

V: TRBV2
size: NA
J: TRBJ1-1
CDR3: ASNRQTEAF

V: TRBV30
size: NA
J: TRBJ1-1
CDR3: AWSVQTNTEAF

V: TRBV25-1
size: NA
J: TRBJ1-6
CDR3: ASSEFKGETYNSPLH

V: TRBV5-1
size: NA
J: TRBJ2-1
CDR3: ASSGTAPQGEQF

V: TRBV7-2
size: NA
J: TRBJ2-1
CDR3: ASSPLAGGTYNEQF

V: TRBV5-4
size: few
J: TRBJ1-1
CDR3: ASSLGTGKARAEAF

V: TRBV4-3
size: once
J: TRBJ2-3
CDR3: ASSQDRGSADTQY

V: TRBV6-1
size: once
J: TRBJ2-7
CDR3: ASSDPGRERPYEQY

V: TRBV15
size: NA
J: TRBJ2-3
CDR3: ATSRPTGDTQY

V: TRBV18
size: NA
J: TRBJ1-2
CDR3: ASSPVVRGKDYGYT

V: TRBV7-9
size: NA
J: TRBJ2-7
CDR3: ASSATGKQY

V: TRBV29-1
size: NA
J: TRBJ1-3
CDR3: SVENRGKYGNTIY

V: TRBV6-2/TRBV6-3
size: NA
J: TRBJ1-1
CDR3: ASSQGTPPEAF

V: TRBV30
size: once
J: TRBJ2-1
CDR3: ALHLAGRTYNEQF

V: TRBV5-4
size: NA
J: TRBJ2-5
CDR3: ASSRPGVETQY

V: TRBV5-1
size: few
J: TRBJ1-2
CDR3: ASSLTSGLNYGYT

V: TRBV6-6
size: NA
J: TRBJ2-1
CDR3: ASSSRAGGPNEQF

V: TRBV7-2
size: NA
J: TRBJ1-6
CDR3: ASSQSPVGGADSPLH

V: TRBV24-1
size: NA
J: TRBJ2-7
CDR3: ATSLDKGIGEQY

V: TRBV2
size: NA
J: TRBJ1-1
CDR3: AGRTDMNTEAF

V: TRBV6-5
size: NA
J: TRBJ1-1
CDR3: ASSRRAETEAF

V: TRBV14
size: NA
J: TRBJ1-6
CDR3: ASSQQTGVLYNSPLH

V: TRBV7-2
size: NA
J: TRBJ2-7
CDR3: ASSRPTSLTYEQY

V: TRBV4-2
size: NA
J: TRBJ2-7
CDR3: ASSQDAGGPSYEQY

V: TRBV30
size: NA
J: TRBJ1-1
CDR3: AWSVRGNAF

V: TRBV5-1
size: NA
J: TRBJ2-5
CDR3: ASSIGRGKETQY